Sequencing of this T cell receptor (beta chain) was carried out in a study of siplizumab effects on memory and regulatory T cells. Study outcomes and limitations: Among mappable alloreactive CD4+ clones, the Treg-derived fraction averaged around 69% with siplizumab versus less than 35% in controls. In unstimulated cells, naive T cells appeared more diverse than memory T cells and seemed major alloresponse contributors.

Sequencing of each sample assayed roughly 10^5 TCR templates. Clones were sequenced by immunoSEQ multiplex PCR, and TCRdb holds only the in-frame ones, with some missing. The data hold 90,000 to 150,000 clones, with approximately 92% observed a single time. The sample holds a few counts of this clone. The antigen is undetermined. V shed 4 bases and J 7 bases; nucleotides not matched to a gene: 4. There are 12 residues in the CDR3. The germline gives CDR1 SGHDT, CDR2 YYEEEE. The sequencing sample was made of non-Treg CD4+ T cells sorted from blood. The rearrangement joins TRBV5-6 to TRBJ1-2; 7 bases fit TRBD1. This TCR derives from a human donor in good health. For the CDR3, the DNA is TGTGCCAGCAGCCTGGGGACAGTTGGCTACACCTTC. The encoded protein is CASSLGTVGYTF.